This T cell receptor beta chain emerged from a study of T cells after yellow fever vaccination. Notes on the study in general: Weaker overall, the secondary response nonetheless peaked faster (day 5 versus 15). The CD4 and CD8 compartments had a small share of their clonotypes in common. Contamination by abundant bulk-population clonotypes could be present in FACS-sorted repertoires.

MiXCR was run by TCRdb on the 5' RACE reads, yielding one entry per CDR3 protein. Seen here are a few hundred thousand distinct CDR3 sequences, 6.2% observed once, and the top ten hold 14% to 15%. CDR1 is SGHTA, CDR2 FQGNSA, per germline. The CDR3 has 14 amino acids. Deletions cut 5 bases from V and 7 bases from J, with 15 bases between. This clonotype was counted many times. What it recognizes is unknown. The sequence derives from a man younger than 40 who received the YFV17D yellow fever vaccine. The rearrangement uses TRBV7-2 and TRBJ2-1; TRBD2 is a possible D gene (6 bases). The starting material was PBMCs, obtained 5 days after the yellow fever booster vaccination. DNA for the CDR3: TGTGCCAGCAGCCCCGCCGGGGGACTGAATGAGCAGTTCTTC. It specifies CASSPAGGLNEQFF.